This paragraph covers one T cell receptor (beta chain) sequence. The record originates from a study of blood T cell repertoires in COVID-19. The ends lost 1 base at V and 4 bases at J; junction bases unmatched: 18. The CDR3 sequence is 19 residues long. Germline CDR1 and CDR2: LGHDT and YNNKEL (reference sequence). Repertoires were generated with immunoSEQ multiplex PCR, while TCRdb's copy carries only in-frame clones and drops some. Altogether 250,000 or so clones are present, nearly 90% being singletons, with the ten largest covering about 0.74%. The material sequenced was peripheral blood. The clonotype comes from a woman aged 25-40 years with acute or convalescent COVID-19. The chain links TRBV3-1 (or the pseudogene TRBV3-2) to TRBJ2-5, with TRBD1 identical over 7 bases. The CDR3 sequence: CASSQVRDRLHEGVETQYF. Written as DNA, the CDR3 is TGTGCCAGCAGCCAAGTCCGGGACAGACTCCACGAGGGGGTAGAGACCCAGTACTTC.